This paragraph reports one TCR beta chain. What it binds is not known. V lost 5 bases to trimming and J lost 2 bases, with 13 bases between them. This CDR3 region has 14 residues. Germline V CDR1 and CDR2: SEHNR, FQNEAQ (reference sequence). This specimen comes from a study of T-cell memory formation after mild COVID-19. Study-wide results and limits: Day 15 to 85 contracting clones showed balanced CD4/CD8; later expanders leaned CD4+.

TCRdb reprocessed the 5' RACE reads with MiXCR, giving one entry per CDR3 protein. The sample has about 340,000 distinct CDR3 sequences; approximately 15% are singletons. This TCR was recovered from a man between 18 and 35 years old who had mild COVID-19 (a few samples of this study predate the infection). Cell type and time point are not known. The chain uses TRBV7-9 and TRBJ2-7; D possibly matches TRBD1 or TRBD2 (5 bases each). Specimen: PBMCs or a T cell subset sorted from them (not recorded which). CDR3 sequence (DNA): TGTGCCAGCAGCCCAGAGAGGGGAACCTACGAGCAGTACTTC. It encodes CASSPERGTYEQYF.